This T cell receptor beta chain was captured in a study of shared clonotypes between healthy human individuals. General observations from the study: Sampling covered nothing but blood. Tissue TCR repertoires likely differ from those found in blood. Among donors, clonotype sharing was expected to be affected by sequencing depth.

Assay: immunoSEQ multiplex PCR; the TCRdb copy retains only in-frame clones and omits some. Here the sample spans around 240,000 clones, just over 65% being singletons. In regard to this clone: Its target is unknown.

Trimming removed 2 bases from V and 0 bases from J; junction bases left unmatched: 7. This CDR3 region has 17 residues. Germline V lookup: CDR1 SGDLS, CDR2 YYNGEE. The chain uses TRBV9 and TRBJ2-7, with 11 bases lining up with TRBD2. Sequencing was carried out using memory CD4+ T cells sorted from blood. The subset is: CD45RA-negative fraction. The receptor was isolated from a man aged 25 to 45 in good health. The CDR3 DNA sequence: TGTGCCAGCAGCGTCGGGACTAGCGGACGTGGCTCCTACGAGCAGTACTTC. Translation: CASSVGTSGRGSYEQYF.